A single TCR beta chain is shown here with its context. Its antigen is as yet unknown. The data derive from a study of radiotherapy plus CTLA-4 blockade in lung cancer. Study information: Objective responses arose in over 15% of patients, and about 32% experienced disease control. Overall study findings and caveats: Clones of tumor-derived TCRs expanded in blood after radiotherapy plus ipilimumab. Response was reportedly best predicted by early blood T cell clone dynamics, with interferon-beta.

The CDR3 covers 13 residues. Germline CDR1 is MNHEY and CDR2 is SMNVEV (reference sequence). Assay used: immunoSEQ multiplex PCR; TCRdb lists only in-frame clones, some missing. The sample lists around 95,000 clones, roughly 80% occurring once. Treatment of patients with chemo-refractory metastatic non-small-cell lung cancer consisted of focal radiation plus CTLA-4 blockade with ipilimumab. The sample in question was peripheral blood, obtained from a patient treated with radiotherapy plus ipilimumab. The genes are TRBV27 and TRBJ1-5; a weak D match, TRBD1 (5 bases). This TCR was recovered from a human donor with non-small cell lung cancer who had stable disease on radiotherapy plus ipilimumab. The CDR3 sequence: CGVGRGDRQPQHF. The CDR3, as DNA: TGTGGCGTCGGGAGGGGTGATCGTCAGCCCCAGCATTTT.